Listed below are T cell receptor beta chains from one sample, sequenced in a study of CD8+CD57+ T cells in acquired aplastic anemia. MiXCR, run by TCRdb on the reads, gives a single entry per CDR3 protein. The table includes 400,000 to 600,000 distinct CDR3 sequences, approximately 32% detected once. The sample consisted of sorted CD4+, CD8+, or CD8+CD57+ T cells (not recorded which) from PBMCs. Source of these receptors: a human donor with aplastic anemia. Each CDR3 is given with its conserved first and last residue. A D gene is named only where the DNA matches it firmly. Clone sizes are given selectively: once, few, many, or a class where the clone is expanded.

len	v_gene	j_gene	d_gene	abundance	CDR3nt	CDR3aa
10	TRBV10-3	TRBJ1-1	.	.	TGTGCCATCACCCCCGGGGGGGCTTTCTTT	CAITPGGAFF
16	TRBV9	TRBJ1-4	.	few	TGTGCCAGCAGCGTAGTAGACGGGGGCGCCGATGAAAAACTGTTTTTT	CASSVVDGGADEKLFF
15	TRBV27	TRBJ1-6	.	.	TGTGCCAGCAGTTTATTCTGGGAGCCTAATTCACCCCTCCACTTT	CASSLFWEPNSPLHF
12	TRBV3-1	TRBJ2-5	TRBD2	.	TGTGCCAGCAGCCGGGGGGGGGAGGCCCAGTACTTC	CASSRGGEAQYF
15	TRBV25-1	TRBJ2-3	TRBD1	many	TGTGCCAGCAGTAGGAGGACAGGGCGTACAGATACGCAGTATTTT	CASSRRTGRTDTQYF
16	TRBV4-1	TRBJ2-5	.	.	TGCGCCAGCAGCCAAGATGATCGGGGGTTTGGGGAGACCCAGTACTTC	CASSQDDRGFGETQYF
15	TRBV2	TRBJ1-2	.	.	TGTGCCAGCAGCGGACGGGACCCCCTTTTGTACGGCTACACCTTC	CASSGRDPLLYGYTF
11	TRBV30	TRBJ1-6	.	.	TGTGCCTGGGGATACCCCCGGCCCCTCCACTTT	CAWGYPRPLHF
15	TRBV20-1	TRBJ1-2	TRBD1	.	TGCAGTGCTAGAGCCCCGACAGGGAGGGTCTATGGCTACACCTTC	CSARAPTGRVYGYTF
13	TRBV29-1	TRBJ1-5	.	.	TGCAGCGTTGGAGGACAGAGCAATCAGCCCCAGCATTTT	CSVGGQSNQPQHF
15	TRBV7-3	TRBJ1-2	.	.	TGTGCCAGCAGCTTGGGACTAGCGGGAGTCTATGGCTACACCTTC	CASSLGLAGVYGYTF
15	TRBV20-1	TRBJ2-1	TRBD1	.	TGCAGTGCTAGAGATCAAGCAGGGGGCTACAATGAGCAGTTCTTC	CSARDQAGGYNEQFF
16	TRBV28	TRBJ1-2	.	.	TGTGCCAGCAGTTTATTCCAATCACGACGGGACTATGGCTACACCTTC	CASSLFQSRRDYGYTF
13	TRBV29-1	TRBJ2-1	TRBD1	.	TGCAGCGTTGAGGGCAGGGGGCAGGGTGAGCAGTTCTTC	CSVEGRGQGEQFF
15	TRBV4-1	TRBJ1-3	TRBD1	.	TGCGCCAGCAGCCCAGACGGGCAGGGGGTCGTCACCATATATTTT	CASSPDGQGVVTIYF
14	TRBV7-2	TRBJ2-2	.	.	TGTGCCAGCAGCTTAGTCCGGGCTGGCGGGGAGCTGTTTTTT	CASSLVRAGGELFF
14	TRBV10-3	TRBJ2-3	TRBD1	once	TGTGCCATCAGTGGGACAGGGGTCACAGATACGCAGTATTTT	CAISGTGVTDTQYF
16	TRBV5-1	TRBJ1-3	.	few	TGCGCCAGCAGCTCCGCAGGGGTCATACCTGGAAACACCATATATTTT	CASSSAGVIPGNTIYF
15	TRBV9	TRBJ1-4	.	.	TGTGCCAGCAGCCAACCAGAGGGTGTAGGGGAAAAACTGTTTTTT	CASSQPEGVGEKLFF
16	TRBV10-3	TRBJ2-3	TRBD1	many	TGTGCCATCAGTGAGAGGACAGGGGGCGACACAGATACGCAGTATTTT	CAISERTGGDTDTQYF
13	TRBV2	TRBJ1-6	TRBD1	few	TGTGCCAGCAGTGAGGGGGACAGGCTGGCCCTCCACTTT	CASSEGDRLALHF
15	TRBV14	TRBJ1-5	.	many	TGTGCCAGCAGCCAAGGGCTGGCAAGCAATCAGCCCCAGCATTTT	CASSQGLASNQPQHF
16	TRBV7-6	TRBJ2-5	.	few	TGTGCCAGCAGCTTAGTTTACGGGCGTCAAAAAGAGACCCAGTACTTC	CASSLVYGRQKETQYF
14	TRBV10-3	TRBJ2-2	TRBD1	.	TGTGCCATCAGTGAAGGGACAGGGAACAGGGAGCTGTTTTTT	CAISEGTGNRELFF
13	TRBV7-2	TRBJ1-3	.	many	TGTGCCAGCAGCCCTAGACGTGGAAACACCATATATTTT	CASSPRRGNTIYF
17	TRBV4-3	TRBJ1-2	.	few	TGCGCCAGCAGCCAAGCTACCCCCGTGGGCGATAACTATGGCTACACCTTC	CASSQATPVGDNYGYTF
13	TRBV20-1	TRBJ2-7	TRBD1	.	TGCAGTGCTACCCGCGAGGCAGGGGGCGAGCAGTACTTC	CSATREAGGEQYF
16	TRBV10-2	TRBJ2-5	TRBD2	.	TGCGCCAGCAGTGCGCTAGCGGGGAGACGGGACGAGACCCAGTACTTC	CASSALAGRRDETQYF
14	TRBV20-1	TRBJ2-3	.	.	TGCAGTGCTAGCCTGGGCGATAGCACAGATACGCAGTATTTT	CSASLGDSTDTQYF
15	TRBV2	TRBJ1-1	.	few	TGTGCCAGCAGTCCCCGCAGAAATATGAACACTGAAGCTTTCTTT	CASSPRRNMNTEAFF
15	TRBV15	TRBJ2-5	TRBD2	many	TGTGCCACCAGCACCAGACTAGCGGGTCAAGAGACCCAGTACTTC	CATSTRLAGQETQYF
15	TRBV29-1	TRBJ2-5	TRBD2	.	TGCAGCGTTGACAGGGCGGGGGGGGACCAAGAGACCCAGTACTTC	CSVDRAGGDQETQYF
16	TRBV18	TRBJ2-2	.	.	TGTGCCAGCTCACCGGGACATCGGATGAACACCGGGGAGCTGTTTTTT	CASSPGHRMNTGELFF
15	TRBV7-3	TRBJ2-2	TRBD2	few	TGTGCCAGCAGCTTAACGCGGGGGGAAACCGGGGAGCTGTTTTTT	CASSLTRGETGELFF
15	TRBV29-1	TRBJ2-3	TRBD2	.	TGCAGCGTTGGAGACCCTAGCGGGAACACAGATACGCAGTATTTT	CSVGDPSGNTDTQYF
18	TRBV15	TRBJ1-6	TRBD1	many	TGTGCCACCAGCCTGTATCCCCCCGGACAGGGGGCCAATTCACCCCTCCACTTT	CATSLYPPGQGANSPLHF